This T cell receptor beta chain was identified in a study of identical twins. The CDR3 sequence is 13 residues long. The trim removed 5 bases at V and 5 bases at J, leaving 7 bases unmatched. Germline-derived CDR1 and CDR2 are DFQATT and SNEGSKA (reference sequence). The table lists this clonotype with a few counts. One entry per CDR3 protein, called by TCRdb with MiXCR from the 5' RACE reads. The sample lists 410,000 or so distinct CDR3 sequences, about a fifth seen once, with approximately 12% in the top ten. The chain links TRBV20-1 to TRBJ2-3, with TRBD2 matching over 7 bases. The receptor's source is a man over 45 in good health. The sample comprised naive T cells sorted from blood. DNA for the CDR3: TGCAGTGCTCAATCGAGCGGGGTAGATACGCAGTATTTT. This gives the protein CSAQSSGVDTQYF.